The 14 T cell receptor beta chains below come from one sample, sequenced in a study. TCRdb ran MiXCR on the RT-PCR reads and lists one entry per CDR3 protein. The sample has 550,000 to 750,000 distinct CDR3 sequences, more than 13% seen once. The sequencing sample was made of memory CD4+ T cells from blood. All receptors come from a female donor in good health, serving as a healthy control.

The chain uses TRBV5-1 and TRBJ2-7, with 7 nucleotides matching TRBD1. The ends lost 4 bases at V and 2 bases at J; junction bases unmatched: 9. The germline gives CDR1 SGHRS, CDR2 YFSETQ. CDR3 size: 15 residues. The chain's CDR3 is CASSPDGTDTYEQYF. CDR3 bases: TGCGCCAGCAGCCCCGACGGGACAGACACCTACGAGCAGTACTTC.

This clonotype was detected ten times or more. The V gene is TRBV20-1, the J gene TRBJ2-5, with 9 bases aligning to TRBD2. The V gene's germline CDR1 is DFQATT and CDR2 SNEGSKA (reference sequence). Trimming cost V 5 bases and J 11 bases; bases outside gene matches: 15. The CDR3 runs to 14 residues. The CDR3 reads CSAPPGLAWDRQYF. The CDR3 DNA follows: TGCAGTGCTCCACCGGGACTAGCCTGGGATAGGCAGTACTTC.

In this sample, this clonotype turned up once. Given a much more abundant clone one base away, this may be a read error. The chain is built from TRBV5-5 and TRBJ2-7, with TRBD1 identical over 9 bases. The CDR3 contains 14 residues. Germline V gives CDR1 SGHKS, CDR2 YYEKEE (reference sequence). The V segment lost 5 bases and the J segment 2 bases; nucleotides outside the gene matches: 5. The CDR3 DNA follows: TGTGCCAGCAGGGCAGGACAGGGGACCTACGAGCAGTACTTC. Its protein product is CASRAGQGTYEQYF.

The table lists this clonotype with many counts. This chain uses TRBV20-1 with TRBJ2-3; TRBD2 matches 10 bases. Per the germline V gene, CDR1 is DFQATT and CDR2 is SNEGSKA (reference sequence). The CDR3 has 16 residues. V lost 2 bases and J lost 6; bases outside the gene matches: 11. The CDR3 nucleotides read TGCAGTGCTAGACCCCCCCTAGCGGGAGTAGGCGATACGCAGTATTTT. This sequence encodes CSARPPLAGVGDTQYF.

This clonotype was observed a handful of times. The chain uses TRBV19 and TRBJ2-2; D remains ambiguous. CDR1 LNHDA and CDR2 SQIVND come from the germline V gene (reference sequence). This CDR3 comprises 12 residues. Trimming pared 3 bases from V and 6 bases from J, leaving 5 bases between. The CDR3 loop is CASSMGPGELFF. CDR3 in DNA: TGTGCCAGTAGTATGGGTCCCGGGGAGCTGTTTTTT.

DNA of the CDR3: TGCGCCAGCAGCTTGGAAGACGGCAGGAACAATGAGCAGTTCTTC. Translating gives CASSLEDGRNNEQFF. The J gene is TRBJ2-1, the V gene TRBV5-1; unclear D gene. V was shortened by 0 bases and J by 5 bases, with 12 bases between the two germline ends. Germline CDR1 and CDR2: SGHRS and YFSETQ. The CDR3 extends over 15 amino acids.

The V call is TRBV10-3, the J call TRBJ2-7; a possible D gene is TRBD2 (6 bases). CDR3 length: 15 amino acids. Trimming cost V 4 bases and J 5 bases, with 18 bases left between them. Looked up from germline, CDR1 is ENHRY and CDR2 is SYGVKD. The CDR3 here is CAISVNLAQADEQYF. For the CDR3, the DNA is TGTGCCATCAGTGTCAATCTAGCGCAGGCCGACGAGCAGTACTTC.

There are a few counts of this clonotype. The genes are TRBV7-3 and TRBJ2-5, with 9 bases aligning to TRBD1. This CDR3 region has 14 residues. The germline V gene encodes CDR1 SGHTA and CDR2 FQGTGA. J gave up 5 bases and V 1 base, and 2 bases lay outside the gene matches. This CDR3 is CASSLRGTGETQYF. CDR3 nucleotide sequence: TGTGCCAGCAGCTTAAGGGGGACAGGGGAGACCCAGTACTTC.

This chain joins TRBV30 and TRBJ1-3; D might be TRBD1 (5 bases). V gave up 1 base and J gave up 0 bases, with 16 bases separating them. This CDR3 spans 17 amino acids. In germline, CDR1 is GTSNPN, CDR2 SVGIG (reference sequence). The CDR3, as DNA: TGTGCCTGGAGTGCGATCTACACAGGTATCTCTGGAAACACCATATATTTT. As protein: CAWSAIYTGISGNTIYF.

V and J are TRBV5-1 and TRBJ2-5, with TRBD1 matching 12 bases. Trimming cost V 3 bases and J 3 bases; bases outside gene matches: 6. The CDR3 length is 16 residues. Germline lookup yields CDR1 SGHRS and CDR2 YFSETQ. The CDR3 DNA follows: TGCGCCAGCAGCTCCCAAGGGACAGGGGGCGAAGAGACCCAGTACTTC. Protein: CASSSQGTGGEETQYF.

The chain couples TRBV4-3 to TRBJ1-5, with TRBD1 as a possible D gene (5 bases). The germline V and J ends were trimmed by 1 base and 5 bases, with 15 bases remaining between them. Germline loops: CDR1 LGHNA, CDR2 YSLEER. The CDR3 length is 16 residues. The CDR3 reads CASSQVQGGGDQPQHF. The CDR3 DNA is TGCGCCAGCAGCCAAGTTCAGGGTGGAGGCGATCAGCCCCAGCATTTT.

This clonotype was counted ten times or more. The J gene is TRBJ1-2, the V gene TRBV7-2, with TRBD1 as a possible D gene (6 bases). The V gene lost 5 bases and the J gene lost 7 bases, with 17 bases spanning the gap. Germline CDR1 is SGHTA and CDR2 is FQGNSA. The CDR3 runs 14 residues. The CDR3 DNA follows: TGTGCCAGCAGCCCCTATAGGGGGGCCTCTGGCTACACCTTC. The encoded protein is CASSPYRGASGYTF.

This clonotype has a count of ten or more. V is TRBV6-1 and J is TRBJ1-2; no clear D. V lost 0 bases to trimming and J lost 3 bases, with 11 bases between them. Per the germline V gene, CDR1 is MNHNS and CDR2 is SASEGT. The CDR3 runs 15 residues. The CDR3 protein is CASSEALRGDYGYTF. The DNA for the CDR3 is TGTGCCAGCAGTGAAGCGCTTCGGGGTGACTATGGCTACACCTTC.

CDR3 amino acids: CSAERPPVGDEQFF. CDR3 in DNA: TGCAGTGCGGAGCGCCCGCCCGTGGGGGATGAGCAGTTCTTC. V is TRBV20-1 and J is TRBJ2-1, with D perhaps matching TRBD1 or TRBD2 (5 bases each). V lost 6 bases and J 8 bases, leaving 20 bases between the germline ends. This CDR3 comprises 14 residues. Germline CDR1 is DFQATT and CDR2 is SNEGSKA (reference sequence).